This T cell receptor beta chain was captured by sequencing in a study of identical twins. Findings and limits, study-wide: There was more out-of-frame TCR alpha sharing in monozygotic twins than models estimated. Out-of-frame beta sequences exhibited a weaker degree of excess twin sharing.

With respect to this clonotype: Its antigen is as yet unknown. This may arise from a read error, as a much more abundant clone is one base away.

Template switching added a universal primer binding site, and final cDNA carried unique molecular identifiers. MiXCR, applied by TCRdb to the 5' RACE reads, yields one record per CDR3 protein. Of approximately 1.8 million distinct CDR3 sequences in the sample, about 32% were seen once. The trim removed 0 bases at V and 7 bases at J, leaving 12 bases unmatched. The germline V gene encodes CDR1 MGHRA and CDR2 YSYEKL. The CDR3 has 17 amino acids. The receptor was derived from a newborn girl in good health. Sequenced: cord blood. J is TRBJ2-7 and V is TRBV4-1; 10 bases match TRBD2. CDR3 sequence: CASSQDLRTSGYNEQYF. CDR3 DNA sequence: TGCGCCAGCAGCCAAGATCTCCGGACTAGCGGCTACAATGAGCAGTACTTC.